The entry that follows covers one T cell receptor beta chain sequence. This clone came up once. There is no known antigen for this receptor. Per-base quality was not reported, and no clone a single base away is much larger than it. This entry is derived from a study of shared clonotypes between healthy human individuals (dated by TCRdb to 2020 to 2021). Regarding the complete study: Two women and three men aged 18 to 49 years were included in the cohort. The study deeply sequenced blood TCR repertoires of five healthy adults to estimate repertoire size and the extent of clonotype sharing between individuals. To increase sequencing depth and limit assay-specific biases, TCR repertoire library preparation and sequencing were carried out by different laboratories using diverse techniques. Between about 0.94 and 8.9 billion PBMCs per donor were obtained by leukapheresis. Overall study outcomes, separate from this receptor: Pairwise subsampling indicated that sequencing depth was expected to affect the degree of clonotype sharing among donors. Sampling was restricted to blood, and TCR repertoires in tissue are likely to differ from TCR repertoires in blood. Because the study included a small number of donors, the genetic and exposure-history diversity represented was limited.

Using the deep immunoSEQ assay, multiplex PCR amplified TCR CDR3 regions from genomic DNA. Extracted genomic DNA from each cell subset was spread evenly across all wells of several immunoSEQ 96-well plates, with each plate serving as a replicate. For unsorted PBMC, approximately 300 ng of genomic DNA, equivalent to around 30,000 T cell genomes, went into each replicate PCR. Ten immunoSEQ deep assay plates were used to sequence unsorted PBMC genomic DNA. Purified libraries were quantified with a Qubit 3.0 fluorometer, sized on a Bioanalyzer 2100, and re-quantified with the KAPA Library Quantification kit. Every immunoSEQ 96-well plate was sequenced on a separate single-read 150-cycle Illumina NextSeq 550 flow cell. Under the source paper's analysis protocol: Because the immunoSEQ output held only junctional sequences and lacked quality scores, the filtering could not match the filtering applied to full-length reads. Sequences were annotated with PyIR, a Python wrapper for IgBLAST v1.9, using IMGT germline references to assign V/J genes and CDR3. Reads were removed for weak V/J assignments (E-value above 1e-6), missing CDR3, stop codons, out-of-frame junctions, or ambiguous translated residues. V3J clonotypes were defined by identical inferred V gene, J gene, and CDR3 amino acid sequence. To compute the percentage overlap between repertoires, the number of shared unique clonotypes was divided by the size of the smaller repertoire. Richness of each repertoire was evaluated using RTK rarefaction, the Chao1 estimator, and Recon v2.1 estimates of unobserved clonotypes. As stored in TCRdb, this immuneACCESS dataset retains in-frame rearrangements with V and J assigned. A fraction of the clones does not appear; measured against another copy, unresolved V genes explain less than half of the discrepancy, and the remainder lacks a known reason. That table furnishes V, J and clone size, whereas the DNA furnished D and trimming. In this sample the table shows fewer than 550,000 clones, about three quarters of which occur a single time. Of the sample, under 15% falls within the top ten clones.

Relative to germline, V is 1 base shorter and J is 2 bases shorter, with 11 bases between their ends. Its CDR3 holds 15 amino acids, cysteine through phenylalanine. Only the CDR3 part of the read is kept: 45 bases, read in frame from the first base. The germline V gene (reference sequence) specifies LNHDA as CDR1 and SQIVND as CDR2. The donors were healthy, HIV-negative adults who had no recently reported acute infections or vaccinations. Every donor was a Caucasian adult residing in Nashville, Tennessee, USA. In the unsorted samples, roughly 90 million PBMCs were counted, and genomic DNA was extracted using the QIAamp DNA Blood Mini kit. After blood collection by leukapheresis, PBMCs were isolated using Ficoll-Histopaque density gradient centrifugation and then cryopreserved in the vapor phase of liquid nitrogen.

The source material was PBMCs. The sequence links TRBV19 to TRBJ1-1; the D gene is not confidently resolved. This TCR derives from a woman between 40 and 55 years old in good health. Some clones in this sample may be carry-over from other donors' samples. At the DNA level, the sequence is TGTGCCAGTAGTATAGGCCAACTGTTCAACACTGAAGCTTTCTTT. Its product reads: CASSIGQLFNTEAFF. Outside the CDR3, residues come from the reference TRBV19 and TRBJ1-1 proteins, so the full variable domain is: DGGITQSPKYLFRKEGQNVTLSCEQNLNHDAMYWYRQDPGQGLRLIYYSQIVNDFQKGDIAEGYSVSREKKESFPLTVTSAQKNPTAFYLCASSIGQLFNTEAFFGQGTRLTVV.